This entry lists 27 T cell receptor beta chains sequenced from one sample in a study of cytomegalovirus exposure and HLA in healthy donors. The primer mix had 60 Vbeta and 13 Jbeta primers. TCRdb's table, derived via immunoSEQ multiplex PCR, lists solely in-frame clones and lacks some. The sample gives about 150,000 clones, 55% to 70% of which show up once; approximately 6.5% is in the top ten. Sequenced input: PBMCs. Receptor source: a woman aged 60-75 years in good health and CMV-seropositive.

The chain recombines TRBV5-4 with TRBJ2-3, with 13 bases lining up with TRBD2. V dropped 4 bases and J dropped 2; count of bases not matched to a gene: 4. There are 16 residues in the CDR3. CDR1 and CDR2 (germline): SGHNT, YYREEE (reference sequence). CDR3 residues: CASSVGTSGDTDTQYF. CDR3 bases: TGTGCCAGCAGCGTGGGGACTAGCGGGGACACAGATACGCAGTATTTT.

The chain couples TRBV18 to TRBJ2-3; D unclear. V was clipped by 3 bases and J by 0 bases, with 4 bases between them. CDR3 size: 13 residues. Germline-derived CDR1 and CDR2 are KGHSH and LQKENI. The CDR3 reads CASSPPSTDTQYF. The CDR3 coding sequence is TGTGCCAGCTCACCTCCTAGCACAGATACGCAGTATTTT.

The chain carries TRBV10-3 and TRBJ1-6; 12 bases line up with TRBD1. Per germline, CDR1 ENHRY and CDR2 SYGVKD. The CDR3 loop spans 16 amino acids. V was pared by 6 bases and J by 7 bases, with 7 bases of the junction left unmatched. The CDR3 sequence is CAISPGQGALNSPLHF. CDR3 sequence (DNA): TGTGCCATCAGCCCGGGACAGGGGGCTCTAAATTCACCCCTCCACTTT.

The chain couples TRBV28 to TRBJ2-1; weak D call: TRBD1 (6 bases). V was cut by 3 bases and J by 8 bases, with 20 bases left in between. Germline V gene lookup returns CDR1 MDHEN and CDR2 SYDVKM. The CDR3 covers 16 residues. The CDR3, as DNA: TGTGCCAGCAGTTTCCCCTCAGCAGGGGTAATGGATGAGCAGTTCTTC. It encodes CASSFPSAGVMDEQFF. Supplemented by reference TRBV28 and TRBJ2-1, the full variable domain reads DVKVTQSSRYLVKRTGEKVFLECVQDMDHENMFWYRQDPGLGLRLIYFSYDVKMKEKGDIPEGYSVSREKKERFSLILESASTNQTSMYLCASSFPSAGVMDEQFFGPGTRLTVL.

This clone was recorded once. This chain links TRBV7-9 with TRBJ1-3, with 9 bases identical to TRBD1. The CDR3 loop spans 16 amino acids. The germline V gene has CDR1 SEHNR and CDR2 FQNEAQ (reference sequence). J gave up 1 base and V 4 bases, and 5 bases lay outside the gene matches. The CDR3 sequence: CASSSKTGGSGNTIYF. The CDR3 region has the DNA TGTGCCAGCAGCTCGAAGACAGGGGGTTCTGGAAACACCATATATTTT.

This clone was picked up one time. The V call is TRBV14, the J call TRBJ1-2, with TRBD1 matching 9 bases. V gave up 6 bases and J gave up 2 bases; unmatched junction bases: 7. Germline CDR1 and CDR2: SGHDN and FVKESK. The CDR3 is 15 amino acids. This chain's CDR3 is CASSHRGTGNYGYTF. The DNA for the CDR3 is TGTGCCAGCAGTCACCGGGGGACAGGGAACTATGGCTACACCTTC.

This clone was counted only a few times. This chain joins TRBV6-6 and TRBJ1-4, with 7 nucleotides matching TRBD1. The trim removed 6 bases at V and 5 bases at J, leaving 6 bases unmatched. Germline loops: CDR1 MNHNY, CDR2 SVGAGI (reference sequence). The CDR3 sequence is 14 residues long. The CDR3 spells CASSDTGQNEKLFF. CDR3 sequence (DNA): TGTGCCAGCAGCGACACGGGACAGAATGAAAAACTGTTTTTT.

This sequence joins TRBV7-7 and TRBJ2-7; 14 bases are a match to TRBD2. This CDR3 contains 15 residues. The germline CDR1 and CDR2 sequences are SSHAT and FNYEAQ (reference sequence). The junction had 4 bases not matched to a gene; V was cut back by 5 bases and J by 4 bases. CDR3 DNA: TGTGCCAGCAGCCCGGGGACTAGCGGGAGTTACGAGCAGTACTTC. This sequence encodes CASSPGTSGSYEQYF.

The rearrangement links TRBV25-1 to TRBJ1-4, with 7 bases aligning to TRBD1. Trimming removed 3 bases from V and 4 bases from J; junction bases left unmatched: 5. This CDR3 is built from 15 residues. CDR1 MGHDK and CDR2 SYGVNS come from the germline V gene. The CDR3 sequence is CASSEPGGFNEKLFF. The CDR3 DNA sequence: TGTGCCAGCAGTGAGCCAGGGGGATTTAATGAAAAACTGTTTTTT.

This clone was found once. The chain couples TRBV2 to TRBJ2-7; D possibly corresponds to TRBD2 (6 bases). This CDR3 has 14 residues. Trimming shortened V by 6 bases and J by 0 bases, and 12 bases separated the two germline ends. Germline assignment: CDR1 SNHLY and CDR2 FYNNEI. CDR3 residues: CASSVSGFSYEQYF. The CDR3 region has the DNA TGTGCCAGCAGCGTCAGCGGGTTCTCCTACGAGCAGTACTTC.

The J gene is TRBJ2-1, the V gene TRBV10-3; 11 bases are a match to TRBD1. This CDR3 spans 13 amino acids. With V trimmed by 4 bases and J by 9 bases, 2 bases remained unmatched. Germline CDR1 ENHRY, CDR2 SYGVKD. The CDR3, as DNA: TGTGCCATCAGTGGGGGGACAGGGGGTGAGCAGTTCTTC. Translation gives CAISGGTGGEQFF.

This rearrangement joins TRBV5-4 to TRBJ1-2; D gene unclear. CDR1 is SGHNT, CDR2 YYREEE, per germline (reference sequence). V lost 0 bases and J 4 bases, leaving 10 bases between the germline ends. The CDR3 contains 14 residues. This CDR3 reads CASSLGDPGYGYTF. DNA of the CDR3: TGTGCCAGCAGCTTGGGTGACCCGGGCTATGGCTACACCTTC.

In DNA form, the CDR3 reads TGTGCCAGCAGCCAAGATTTTGGGGGGTACGAGCAGTACTTC. Protein: CASSQDFGGYEQYF. The rearrangement links TRBV4-2 to TRBJ2-7; a possible D gene is TRBD2 (6 bases). This CDR3 spans 14 amino acids. Germline V gene sequence: CDR1 LGHNA, CDR2 YNFKEQ. Trimming removed 0 bases from V and 4 bases from J, with 10 bases in between.

This clone was seen a few times. The chain employs TRBV9 and TRBJ1-4, with D maybe TRBD1 (6 bases). There are 15 residues in the CDR3. The germline gives CDR1 SGDLS, CDR2 YYNGEE. Trimming cost V 0 bases and J 7 bases, with 13 bases left between them. The CDR3 region is CASSVAEGVGEKLFF. DNA for the CDR3: TGTGCCAGCAGCGTAGCTGAGGGGGTGGGTGAAAAACTGTTTTTT.

This clone was seen only a few times. The rearrangement joins TRBV18 to TRBJ2-7; 16 bases match TRBD2. CDR1 is KGHSH, CDR2 LQKENI, per germline. CDR3 length equals 14 residues. V lost 3 bases to trimming and J lost 12 bases; unmatched junction nucleotides: 5. CDR3 sequence: CASSPGLAGGDLYF. CDR3 coding DNA: TGTGCCAGCTCACCGGGACTAGCGGGAGGGGACTTGTACTTC.

This sequence joins TRBV7-9 and TRBJ2-3, with D tentatively TRBD1 (5 bases). The germline CDR1 and CDR2 sequences are SEHNR and FQNEAQ (reference sequence). Trimming took off 5 bases at V and 2 bases at J, with 14 bases between the two ends. This CDR3 is built from 15 residues. The CDR3 here is CASSLGHLNTDTQYF. In DNA, the CDR3 is TGTGCCAGCAGCCTTGGACACCTTAACACAGATACGCAGTATTTT.

This clone occurred a few times. The J gene is TRBJ2-1, the V gene TRBV19, with 8 bases that match TRBD1. Unmatched junction bases numbered 6, after V lost 10 bases and J lost 4 bases. The CDR3 totals 13 residues. The V gene's germline CDR1 is LNHDA and CDR2 SQIVND (reference sequence). The CDR3 nucleotides read TGTGCCACTTGGACAGGGCCGTACAATGAGCAGTTCTTC. The encoded protein is CATWTGPYNEQFF. Full variable domain (rest looked up from reference TRBV19 and TRBJ2-1): DGGITQSPKYLFRKEGQNVTLSCEQNLNHDAMYWYRQDPGQGLRLIYYSQIVNDFQKGDIAEGYSVSREKKESFPLTVTSAQKNPTAFYLCATWTGPYNEQFFGPGTRLTVL.

V gene TRBV7-2 combines with J gene TRBJ2-3, with a possible D match to TRBD1 (6 bases). Germline V gene sequence: CDR1 SGHTA, CDR2 FQGNSA. V lost 5 bases, J lost 8 bases, and 14 bases lay in between. CDR3 length: 13 amino acids. The CDR3 nucleotides are TGTGCCAGCAGCCCCGAGGGGGAAGGTACGCAGTATTTT. It specifies CASSPEGEGTQYF.

The CDR3 loop is CSAETGGNYEQYF. The DNA of the CDR3 is TGCAGCGCTGAGACAGGGGGCAACTACGAGCAGTACTTC. This sequence joins TRBV29-1 and TRBJ2-7; 10 positions agree with TRBD1. V was clipped by 7 bases and J by 3 bases; unmatched bases: 6. Germline V gene sequence: CDR1 SQVTM, CDR2 ANQGSEA. This CDR3 has 13 amino acids.

The V and J genes are TRBV7-3 and TRBJ2-1, with 9 bases identical to TRBD1. V lost 5 bases and J lost 3; bases outside the gene matches: 5. This CDR3 region has 15 residues. Germline values: CDR1 SGHTA, CDR2 FQGTGA. CDR3 amino acids: CASSEQGANYNEQFF. CDR3 sequence (DNA): TGTGCCAGCAGCGAACAGGGGGCTAACTACAATGAGCAGTTCTTC.

This clone was recorded only once. The chain employs TRBV27 and TRBJ2-1; 8 bases are shared with TRBD2. In germline, CDR1 is MNHEY, CDR2 SMNVEV (reference sequence). With V trimmed by 3 bases and J by 5 bases, 3 bases remained unmatched. The CDR3 has 14 amino acids. The CDR3 DNA sequence: TGTGCCAGCAGTTTCAGCGGGAGTCACAATGAGCAGTTCTTC. Its protein product is CASSFSGSHNEQFF.

This clone was observed once. The chain carries TRBV29-1 and TRBJ2-7; 13 positions match TRBD2. The CDR3 sequence is 15 residues long. The junction had 11 bases not matched to a gene; V was cut back by 6 bases and J by 6 bases. Germline loops: CDR1 SQVTM, CDR2 ANQGSEA. CDR3 bases: TGCAGCGTCGAGAGGACTAGCGGGAGATTGGGCGAGCAGTACTTC. It is translated as CSVERTSGRLGEQYF.

The rearrangement uses TRBV7-3 and TRBJ2-1; perhaps TRBD1 as D (5 bases). The CDR3 loop spans 17 amino acids. With 4 bases removed from V and 0 bases from J, the gap between germline ends came to 16 bases. Looked up from germline, CDR1 is SGHTA and CDR2 is FQGTGA. The CDR3 bases are TGTGCCAGCAGCTCATGGGGCCCTCTGAGCTCCTACAATGAGCAGTTCTTC. Amino acid sequence: CASSSWGPLSSYNEQFF.

V is TRBV19 and J is TRBJ2-7; weak D call: TRBD1 (6 bases). This CDR3 is built from 13 residues. V lost 7 bases, J lost 1 base, and 11 bases lay in between. Germline CDR1 is LNHDA and CDR2 is SQIVND (reference sequence). CDR3 residues: CASKQGGSYEQYF. In DNA form, the CDR3 reads TGTGCCAGTAAACAGGGTGGGTCCTACGAGCAGTACTTC.

The chain has TRBV27 and TRBJ1-1; the D is unclear. The CDR3 loop spans 13 amino acids. Trimming cost V 0 bases and J 8 bases, with 10 bases left between them. The germline gives CDR1 MNHEY, CDR2 SMNVEV (reference sequence). This CDR3 is CASSLSQPGEAFF. In DNA form, the CDR3 reads TGTGCCAGCAGTTTATCCCAGCCGGGGGAAGCTTTCTTT.

The rearrangement uses TRBV2 and TRBJ2-5; D is undetermined. Trimming shortened V by 1 base and J by 4 bases, and 4 bases separated the two germline ends. Germline-derived CDR1 and CDR2 are SNHLY and FYNNEI. This CDR3 contains 12 residues. The CDR3 sequence is CASSEGPETQYF. CDR3 sequence (DNA): TGTGCCAGCAGTGAAGGGCCAGAGACCCAGTACTTC.

This clone has just a few counts. The chain is built from TRBV18 and TRBJ1-2; no reliable D call. This CDR3 region has 13 residues. Germline lookup yields CDR1 KGHSH and CDR2 LQKENI. Trimming removed 2 bases from V and 5 bases from J, with 9 bases in between. The CDR3 loop reads CASSPESLYGYTF. Here the CDR3 DNA reads TGTGCCAGCTCACCAGAGAGCCTATATGGCTACACCTTC.